The 4 T cell receptor beta chains below all came from one sample that was sequenced in a study of blood T cell repertoires in COVID-19. TCRdb's copy holds only in-frame clones and misses some; the assay was immunoSEQ multiplex PCR. Here the sample spans 130,000 to 150,000 clones, 80% to 90% being singletons. Sequencing was performed on peripheral blood. The origin of the receptors is a woman between 50 and 59 years old with acute or convalescent COVID-19.

The V call is TRBV27, the J call TRBJ1-6; 10 bases are shared with TRBD1. V shed 5 bases and J 2 bases; nucleotides not matched to a gene: 3. From germline, CDR1 is MNHEY and CDR2 SMNVEV (reference sequence). The CDR3 totals 16 residues. The CDR3 DNA reads TGTGCCAGCAGTCGACAGGGGGCGACCTATAATTCACCCCTCCACTTT. Protein sequence: CASSRQGATYNSPLHF.

The rearrangement uses TRBV27 and TRBJ1-1; 8 bases are a match to TRBD1. With 7 bases clipped from V and 5 bases from J, the junction kept 12 bases outside the gene matches. The germline V gene encodes CDR1 MNHEY and CDR2 SMNVEV (reference sequence). There are 15 residues in the CDR3. The CDR3 nucleotides read TGTGCCAGCAAAGCTAGCAGGACAGGGAGGACTGAAGCTTTCTTT. This sequence encodes CASKASRTGRTEAFF.

The chain recombines TRBV15 with TRBJ2-1; 7 nucleotides match TRBD2. The junction had 14 bases not matched to a gene; V was cut back by 6 bases and J by 0 bases. This CDR3 region has 18 residues. The germline V gene encodes CDR1 LNHNV and CDR2 YYDKDF (reference sequence). CDR3 DNA: TGTGCCACCAGGCGGCCCCAGGGAGGGGCCAGCTCCTACAATGAGCAGTTCTTC. It specifies CATRRPQGGASSYNEQFF. Looking up the rest from reference TRBV15 and TRBJ2-1 gives the full variable domain: DAMVIQNPRYQVTQFGKPVTLSCSQTLNHNVMYWYQQKSSQAPKLLFHYYDKDFNNEADTPDNFQSRRPNTSFCFLDIRSPGLGDTAMYLCATRRPQGGASSYNEQFFGPGTRLTVL.

The sample holds a few counts of this clone. V usage is TRBV6-5 and J usage is TRBJ1-1; D not resolved. V lost 6 bases to trimming and J lost 4 bases, with 9 bases between them. This CDR3 has 12 residues. Germline V gene lookup returns CDR1 MNHEY and CDR2 SVGAGI. CDR3 loop: CASSSAVTEAFF. CDR3 sequence (DNA): TGTGCCAGCAGCTCAGCGGTCACTGAAGCTTTCTTT.